This entry describes one TCR beta chain. This sample is part of a study of blood T cell repertoires in COVID-19. Study overall: Sources were T cells, B-cell-depleted T cells, or PBMCs; the material itself was cDNA or gDNA.

Authors' methods: Cell counts per sample came from amplifying reference gene primers. Clones were read by immunoSEQ multiplex PCR, and TCRdb kept only the in-frame ones, dropping some. Clone size and V and J calls were adopted from that table, with D and trimming inferred from the DNA. The table lists some 110,000 clones, roughly 89% of them singletons. Losses at the gene ends were 2 bases for V and 2 bases for J; bases not matched to a gene: 2. The CDR3 is 14 residues long. Per the germline V gene, CDR1 is SQVTM and CDR2 is ANQGSEA. Participants' own reports of clinical history determined their cohort assignment. Donors in Cohort 3 counted as recovered after two negative PCRs, clearance, or symptom resolution.

V gene TRBV29-1 combines with J gene TRBJ1-4; TRBD1 agrees at 7 bases. The specimen sequenced was PBMCs or T cells enriched from blood (not recorded which). The clonotype originates from a woman aged 25 to 39 who had recovered from COVID-19. The CDR3 sequence is CSVETGVTNEKLFF. The CDR3 DNA is TGCAGCGTTGAAACAGGGGTGACTAATGAAAAACTGTTTTTT. The whole variable domain, remainder taken from reference TRBV29-1 and TRBJ1-4, is SAVISQKPSRDICQRGTSLTIQCQVDSQVTMMFWYRQQPGQSLTLIATANQGSEATYESGFVIDKFPISRPNLTFSTLTVSNMSPEDSSIYLCSVETGVTNEKLFFGSGTQLSVL.